Listed below are T cell receptor beta chains from one sample, sequenced in a study of cytomegalovirus exposure and HLA in healthy donors. Only in-frame clones appear in the TCRdb table, and some are missing; sequencing was by immunoSEQ multiplex PCR. The repertoire holds about 130,000 clones, about 80% seen once, with 6.5% in the top ten. The sample comprised PBMCs. The receptors come from a man in his forties or fifties in good health and CMV-seropositive. Each CDR3 is given with its conserved first and last residue. The order of the fields is V gene, J gene, CDR3 protein.

V: TRBV5-1; J: TRBJ2-5; CDR3: CASSPWDRGQETQYF
V: TRBV19; J: TRBJ2-7; CDR3: CASSITWTLYEQYF
V: TRBV30; J: TRBJ1-4; CDR3: CAWSVPQKSYEKLFF
V: TRBV30; J: TRBJ2-1; CDR3: CARSGTSGSYEQFF
V: TRBV6-1; J: TRBJ2-5; CDR3: CATGGYQETQYF
V: TRBV7-8; J: TRBJ2-3; CDR3: CASRPDREGTDTQYF
V: TRBV18; J: TRBJ1-2; CDR3: CASSRRGEGDYGYTF
V: TRBV6-4; J: TRBJ2-1; CDR3: CASSDSGRGYNEQFF
V: TRBV18; J: TRBJ2-5; CDR3: CASSPPTAAGQETQYF
V: TRBV10-3; J: TRBJ2-2; CDR3: CAQSTGLAGANTGELFF
V: TRBV5-4; J: TRBJ2-3; CDR3: CASSSTSGSSDTQYF
V: TRBV30; J: TRBJ2-7; CDR3: CAWSVLGYEQYF
V: TRBV11-2; J: TRBJ2-7; CDR3: CASRPTGALASYEQYF
V: TRBV4-1; J: TRBJ2-3; CDR3: CASSQDTGLAGEPDTQYF
V: TRBV5-4; J: TRBJ2-7; CDR3: CASSFWTGGGYEQYF
V: TRBV7-9; J: TRBJ2-1; CDR3: CSPGTGVGNEQFF
V: TRBV7-2; J: TRBJ1-2; CDR3: CASSLDRGVLGDGYTF
V: TRBV7-2; J: TRBJ2-7; CDR3: CASSLFRGRYEQYF
V: TRBV28; J: TRBJ2-7; CDR3: CASSLWAGGNSYEQYF
V: TRBV5-6; J: TRBJ1-1; CDR3: CASSGGGRGNTEAFF
V: TRBV7-9; J: TRBJ1-5; CDR3: CSSSFQGDQPQHF
V: TRBV7-9; J: TRBJ1-1; CDR3: CASSSTLNFEAFF
V: TRBV19; J: TRBJ2-7; CDR3: CASTSDRDSYEQYF
V: TRBV7-7; J: TRBJ1-4; CDR3: CASSPTGGPGEKLFF
V: TRBV9; J: TRBJ2-5; CDR3: CASSVATGTGGETQYF
V: TRBV7-8; J: TRBJ2-5; CDR3: CASSLAGPNGPRETQYF
V: TRBV18; J: TRBJ2-3; CDR3: CASSPPNPALVYTQYF
V: TRBV18; J: TRBJ1-1; CDR3: CASSLLDRGGNTEAFF
V: TRBV10-2; J: TRBJ2-3; CDR3: CASKRTSEFTDTQYF
V: TRBV30; J: TRBJ1-1; CDR3: CAWSIDRGPGKTEAFF
V: TRBV19; J: TRBJ2-7; CDR3: CASSIIAGEQYF
V: TRBV2; J: TRBJ2-7; CDR3: CASSLDRIEQYF
V: TRBV20-1; J: TRBJ1-1; CDR3: CASGGTEAFF
V: TRBV6-6; J: TRBJ2-1; CDR3: CASLGQGKGSYNEQFF
V: TRBV28; J: TRBJ1-5; CDR3: CAIKQGNQPQHF
V: TRBV14; J: TRBJ2-2; CDR3: CASSPLGGKAGELFF
V: TRBV6-5; J: TRBJ1-6; CDR3: CASRVGTENSPLHF
V: TRBV18; J: TRBJ2-5; CDR3: CASSPAQGGRETQYF
V: TRBV5-1; J: TRBJ2-7; CDR3: CASSLAPPTSGRPRQYF
V: TRBV11-2; J: TRBJ2-3; CDR3: CASSLEGTSGTDTQYF
V: TRBV7-3; J: TRBJ2-1; CDR3: CASSYREGEQFF
V: TRBV7-2; J: TRBJ2-3; CDR3: CASSLHYTDTQYF
V: TRBV2; J: TRBJ1-6; CDR3: CASNPRGASPLHF
V: TRBV5-1; J: TRBJ1-2; CDR3: CASSLDRANYGYTF
V: TRBV5-1; J: TRBJ2-1; CDR3: CASSWGVGNEQFF
V: TRBV19; J: TRBJ1-2; CDR3: CASTLIAQGYENYGYTF
V: TRBV28; J: TRBJ2-7; CDR3: CASSLSLLGFASEQYF
V: TRBV2; J: TRBJ1-5; CDR3: CASSNQGYQPQHF
V: TRBV6-5; J: TRBJ1-1; CDR3: CASSYGSRVMNTEAFF
V: TRBV18; J: TRBJ1-2; CDR3: CASSPRLGQGYGYTF
V: TRBV28; J: TRBJ1-2; CDR3: CASRPGGYGYTF
V: TRBV6-1; J: TRBJ2-7; CDR3: CASSEGTGAYYEQYF
V: TRBV27; J: .; CDR3: CASSPRNPTRTEQYF
V: TRBV5-6; J: TRBJ2-7; CDR3: CASSSGLTKHYEQYF
V: TRBV5-5; J: TRBJ1-1; CDR3: CASSLRTTNTEAFF
V: TRBV29-1; J: TRBJ2-3; CDR3: CSGLIAGWTRGPDTQYF
V: TRBV2; J: TRBJ2-1; CDR3: CASSVGREGPYNEQFF
V: TRBV6-5; J: TRBJ1-1; CDR3: CASSYSYRHEAFF